The 29 T cell receptor beta chains reported below all come from one sample, sequenced in a study of CXCR3-negative and CXCR3-positive naive CD8 T cells. Which antigens these TCRs recognize remains unknown. Study-wide points: TRB CDR3 hydrophobicity was greater in CXCR3-positive naive cells than in CXCR3-negative naive cells.

Preparation of TRB cDNA libraries relied on 5' RACE carrying UMI labels. TCRdb reprocessed the 5' RACE reads and keeps a single row for each CDR3 protein, giving no DNA. Its table records roughly 100,000 distinct CDR3 sequences. Material for sequencing was naive CXCR3+ CD8+ T cells from blood. Subset specified: CD45RO-CCR7+CD27+CD95- naive CD8+ T cells expressing CXCR3 (TNR3+). All receptors come from a human donor in good health. Some clones in this sample may be carry-over from other donors' samples.

The chain employs TRBV6-4 and TRBJ2-1; as DNA is missing, the TRBD1 call by TCRdb cannot be tested. The CDR3 is made up of 13 amino acids. In germline, CDR1 is MRHNA, CDR2 SNTAGT. The CDR3 loop is CASSDSGGTAQFF.

CDR3 loop: CASSQDGGATDTQYF. The genes are TRBV3-1 and TRBJ2-3; TCRdb picks TRBD1, but there is no DNA to check that call. The CDR3 is 15 amino acids. Germline V gene sequence: CDR1 LGHDT, CDR2 YNNKEL (reference sequence).

The chain joins TRBV5-4 to TRBJ2-5; the TCRdb D gene call, TRBD2, has no DNA to confirm it. This CDR3 is 15 amino acids long. The germline V gene encodes CDR1 SGHNT and CDR2 YYREEE (reference sequence). CDR3: CASSLAMEGEETQYF.

The chain recombines TRBV13 with TRBJ2-5; without DNA, the TCRdb call of TRBD2 cannot be checked. Germline lookup yields CDR1 PRHDT and CDR2 FYEKMQ (reference sequence). There are 15 residues in the CDR3. The CDR3 region is CASSFSGRARKTQYF.

The CDR3: CASSWDQNSYEQYF. The rearrangement uses TRBV12-3 or TRBV12-4 and TRBJ2-7; without DNA, the TCRdb call of TRBD1 cannot be checked. This CDR3 has 14 residues.

The CDR3: CASSSAHRTDNEKLFF. V gene TRBV7-9 combines with J gene TRBJ1-4. Per the germline V gene, CDR1 is SEHNR and CDR2 is FQNEAQ (reference sequence). The CDR3 has 16 residues.

This rearrangement joins TRBV12-3 or TRBV12-4 to TRBJ2-5; TCRdb outputs TRBD2, but without DNA this stays unchecked. CDR3 size: 18 residues. CDR3 sequence reads: CASSRTSGSVGWVETQYF.

This CDR3 reads CASKVPGSSYEQYF. V is TRBV2 and J is TRBJ2-7; TCRdb calls TRBD1, which cannot be checked without DNA. The CDR3 is 14 residues long. In germline, CDR1 is SNHLY, CDR2 FYNNEI.

The J gene is TRBJ2-7, the V gene TRBV5-1; TCRdb returns TRBD1, unconfirmable since there is no DNA. The CDR3 is 14 amino acids. Germline CDR1 and CDR2: SGHRS and YFSETQ. The CDR3 spells CASSFAGMGDEQYF.

The rearrangement links TRBV10-3 to TRBJ1-2; the D gene TCRdb calls, TRBD1, cannot be checked with no DNA. The CDR3 loop spans 17 amino acids. The germline V gene encodes CDR1 ENHRY and CDR2 SYGVKD. CDR3 protein: CAISESRTGGANYGYTF.

The chain employs TRBV28 and TRBJ1-1. This CDR3 spans 14 amino acids. Per germline, CDR1 MDHEN and CDR2 SYDVKM. The CDR3: CASSYPWEGTEAFF.

The rearrangement uses TRBV6-6 and TRBJ2-7; as DNA is missing, the TRBD1 call by TCRdb cannot be tested. This CDR3 region has 11 residues. Looked up from germline, CDR1 is MNHNY and CDR2 is SVGAGI (reference sequence). CDR3 region: CATRGAYEQYF.

CDR3 loop: CASSPSRQGDLDQPQHF. The chain links TRBV2 to TRBJ1-5; TCRdb lists TRBD1, though no DNA is available to test this call. Germline CDR1 reads SNHLY; CDR2 reads FYNNEI. This CDR3 has 17 residues.

The gene calls are TRBV19 and TRBJ2-2; the D call from TCRdb, TRBD1, cannot be confirmed without DNA. The CDR3 spans 15 residues. The germline V gene has CDR1 LNHDA and CDR2 SQIVND (reference sequence). The CDR3 protein is CASSPRTGSAGELFF.

The V gene is TRBV27, the J gene TRBJ2-1. CDR1 is MNHEY, CDR2 SMNVEV, per germline (reference sequence). The CDR3 is made up of 14 amino acids. The CDR3 spells CASSLVAPYNEQFF.

The CDR3: CASSLAYGLETQYF. The rearrangement joins TRBV11-2 to TRBJ2-5. The CDR3 is 14 residues long. Looked up from germline, CDR1 is SGHAT and CDR2 is FQNNGV.

The genes are TRBV7-9 and TRBJ2-7; TCRdb gives TRBD1 as the D gene, but with no DNA this cannot be confirmed. The V gene's germline CDR1 is SEHNR and CDR2 FQNEAQ (reference sequence). The CDR3 is 16 amino acids. CDR3 sequence: CASSSRDAESSYEQYF.

The chain carries TRBV29-1 and TRBJ1-2; TCRdb lists TRBD1, though no DNA is available to test this call. Per germline, CDR1 SQVTM and CDR2 ANQGSEA. The CDR3 length is 13 residues. The chain's CDR3 is CSVTVAGDYGYTF.

The rearrangement uses TRBV7-6 and TRBJ2-7; the D call from TCRdb, TRBD1, cannot be confirmed without DNA. The germline gives CDR1 SGHVS, CDR2 FNYEAQ. The CDR3 has 13 residues. The CDR3 loop is CASSQGQDYEQYF.

The V gene is TRBV19, the J gene TRBJ2-7; no DNA is available, so the TRBD1 call from TCRdb remains unchecked. The CDR3 covers 14 residues. The V gene's germline CDR1 is LNHDA and CDR2 SQIVND (reference sequence). CDR3 sequence: CASSSGTGIYEQYF.

The chain has TRBV12-3 or TRBV12-4 and TRBJ2-7; without DNA, the TCRdb call of TRBD1 cannot be checked. CDR3 length: 14 residues. CDR3 amino acids: CASRPLTGNYEQYF.

The chain uses TRBV6-2 or TRBV6-3 and TRBJ2-1; TCRdb indicates TRBD1, and absent DNA this call remains unverified. The CDR3 has 15 amino acids. Per the germline V gene, CDR1 is MNHEY and CDR2 is SVGEGT. CDR3 protein: CASSYGQGIYNEQFF.

This chain connects TRBV20-1 to TRBJ2-7; the TCRdb D gene call, TRBD1, has no DNA to confirm it. CDR1 is DFQATT, CDR2 SNEGSKA, per germline (reference sequence). The CDR3 is 14 residues long. The CDR3 sequence: CSARTGPKSYEQYF.

The CDR3 loop is CAISPPGTEAFF. The chain has TRBV10-3 and TRBJ1-1; checking the TCRdb D call of TRBD1 is not possible without DNA. Germline CDR1 and CDR2: ENHRY and SYGVKD. The CDR3 is 12 amino acids.

The chain recombines TRBV27 with TRBJ2-7; the D call from TCRdb, TRBD1, cannot be confirmed without DNA. The CDR3 is 18 residues long. CDR1 MNHEY and CDR2 SMNVEV come from the germline V gene (reference sequence). The chain's CDR3 is CASSTQTGIWDRAHEQYF.

The chain uses TRBV20-1 and TRBJ2-5; TCRdb designates TRBD1, a call that cannot be tested without DNA. CDR3 size: 11 residues. Germline V gene sequence: CDR1 DFQATT, CDR2 SNEGSKA (reference sequence). The CDR3 reads CSARGGGDLDF.

This chain joins TRBV4-2 and TRBJ2-1. The CDR3 runs 14 residues. Germline CDR1 reads LGHNA; CDR2 reads YNFKEQ. This chain's CDR3 is CASSQVANSNEQFF.

V gene TRBV5-1 combines with J gene TRBJ2-7; the D gene TCRdb calls, TRBD1, cannot be checked with no DNA. This CDR3 spans 13 amino acids. Germline V gene lookup returns CDR1 SGHRS and CDR2 YFSETQ. The CDR3 loop reads CASSPWTGIEQYF. Filled out from reference TRBV5-1 and TRBJ2-7, the complete variable domain reads KAGVTQTPRYLIKTRGQQVTLSCSPISGHRSVSWYQQTPGQGLQFLFEYFSETQRNKGNFPGRFSGRQFSNSRSEMNVSTLELGDSALYLCASSPWTGIEQYFGPGTRLTVT.

This chain uses TRBV12-3 or TRBV12-4 with TRBJ2-7; the D call from TCRdb, TRBD1, cannot be confirmed without DNA. The length of the CDR3 is 15 residues. The CDR3 loop is CASSRNPGQGYEQYF.